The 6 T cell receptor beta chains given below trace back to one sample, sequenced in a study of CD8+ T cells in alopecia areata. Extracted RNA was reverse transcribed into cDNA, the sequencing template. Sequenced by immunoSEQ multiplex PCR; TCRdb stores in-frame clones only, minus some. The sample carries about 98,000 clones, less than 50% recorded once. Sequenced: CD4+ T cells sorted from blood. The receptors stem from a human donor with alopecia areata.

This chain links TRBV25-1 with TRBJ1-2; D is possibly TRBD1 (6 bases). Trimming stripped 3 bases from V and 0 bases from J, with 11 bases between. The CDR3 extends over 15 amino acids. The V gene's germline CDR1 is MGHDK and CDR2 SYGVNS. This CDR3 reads CASSDLTGTNYGYTF. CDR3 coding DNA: TGTGCCAGCAGTGATCTCACAGGGACTAACTATGGCTACACCTTC.

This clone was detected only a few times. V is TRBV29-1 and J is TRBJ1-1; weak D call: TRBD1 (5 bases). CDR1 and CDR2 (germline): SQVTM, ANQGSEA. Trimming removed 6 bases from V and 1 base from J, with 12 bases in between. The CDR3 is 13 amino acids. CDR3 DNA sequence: TGCAGCGTCCAACCCGGGACGAACACTGAAGCTTTCTTT. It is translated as CSVQPGTNTEAFF.

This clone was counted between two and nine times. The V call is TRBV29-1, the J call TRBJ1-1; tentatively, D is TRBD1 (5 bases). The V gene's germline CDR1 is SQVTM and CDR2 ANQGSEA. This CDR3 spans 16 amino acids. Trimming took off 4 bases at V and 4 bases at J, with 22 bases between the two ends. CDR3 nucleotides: TGCAGCGTTGCTTGGCGGGCGAGGGGAGAAGGCACTGAAGCTTTCTTT. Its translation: CSVAWRARGEGTEAFF.

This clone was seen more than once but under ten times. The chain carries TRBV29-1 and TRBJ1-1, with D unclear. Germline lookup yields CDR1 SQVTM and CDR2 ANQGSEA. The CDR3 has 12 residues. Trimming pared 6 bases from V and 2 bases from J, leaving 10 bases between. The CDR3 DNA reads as TGCAGCGTAGGGCAGAGAAACACTGAAGCTTTCTTT. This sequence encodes CSVGQRNTEAFF.

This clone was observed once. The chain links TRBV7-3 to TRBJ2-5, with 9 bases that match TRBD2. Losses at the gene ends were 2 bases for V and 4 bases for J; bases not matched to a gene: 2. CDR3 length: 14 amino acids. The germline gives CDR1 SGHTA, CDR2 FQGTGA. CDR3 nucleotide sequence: TGTGCCAGCAGCTTAGGAGCGGGGGGAGAGACCCAGTACTTC. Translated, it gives CASSLGAGGETQYF. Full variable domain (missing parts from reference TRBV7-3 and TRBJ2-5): GAGVSQTPSNKVTEKGKYVELRCDPISGHTALYWYRQSLGQGPEFLIYFQGTGAADDSGLPNDRFFAVRPEGSVSTLKIQRTERGDSAVYLCASSLGAGGETQYFGPGTRLLVL.

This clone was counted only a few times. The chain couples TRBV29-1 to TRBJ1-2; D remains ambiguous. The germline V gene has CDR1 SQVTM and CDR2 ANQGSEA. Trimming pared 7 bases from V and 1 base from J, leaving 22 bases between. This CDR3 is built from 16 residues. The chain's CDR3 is CSARRPPGEYNYGYTF. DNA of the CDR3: TGCAGCGCCCGTCGCCCCCCGGGAGAGTATAACTATGGCTACACCTTC.